The present T cell receptor (beta chain) was sequenced within a study of CD8 T cells in ankylosing spondylitis. The study's findings and limits: For ankylosing spondylitis blood, a TCR beta motif of 7 to 9 highly homologous variants appeared characteristic. CD8+ by phenotype, disease-linked clones were relatively rare in peripheral blood.

One entry per CDR3 protein, called by TCRdb with MiXCR from the 5' RACE reads. The data contain under 250,000 distinct CDR3 sequences, 32% of them singletons. The CDR3 runs 13 residues. Trimming stripped 7 bases from V and 1 base from J, with 13 bases between. CDR1 is DFQATT and CDR2 is SNEGSKA in the germline V gene (reference sequence). This clonotype showed up just a few times. What it binds is unknown. V gene TRBV20-1 combines with J gene TRBJ2-5; D could derive from TRBD1 or TRBD2 (5 bases each). This TCR derives from a male donor with ankylosing spondylitis or in good health (not recorded which). Source material: blood, either unsorted or a sorted T cell fraction (not recorded which). This CDR3 reads CSVFGTIQETQYF. As DNA, the CDR3 is TGCAGTGTCTTTGGGACCATCCAAGAGACCCAGTACTTC.